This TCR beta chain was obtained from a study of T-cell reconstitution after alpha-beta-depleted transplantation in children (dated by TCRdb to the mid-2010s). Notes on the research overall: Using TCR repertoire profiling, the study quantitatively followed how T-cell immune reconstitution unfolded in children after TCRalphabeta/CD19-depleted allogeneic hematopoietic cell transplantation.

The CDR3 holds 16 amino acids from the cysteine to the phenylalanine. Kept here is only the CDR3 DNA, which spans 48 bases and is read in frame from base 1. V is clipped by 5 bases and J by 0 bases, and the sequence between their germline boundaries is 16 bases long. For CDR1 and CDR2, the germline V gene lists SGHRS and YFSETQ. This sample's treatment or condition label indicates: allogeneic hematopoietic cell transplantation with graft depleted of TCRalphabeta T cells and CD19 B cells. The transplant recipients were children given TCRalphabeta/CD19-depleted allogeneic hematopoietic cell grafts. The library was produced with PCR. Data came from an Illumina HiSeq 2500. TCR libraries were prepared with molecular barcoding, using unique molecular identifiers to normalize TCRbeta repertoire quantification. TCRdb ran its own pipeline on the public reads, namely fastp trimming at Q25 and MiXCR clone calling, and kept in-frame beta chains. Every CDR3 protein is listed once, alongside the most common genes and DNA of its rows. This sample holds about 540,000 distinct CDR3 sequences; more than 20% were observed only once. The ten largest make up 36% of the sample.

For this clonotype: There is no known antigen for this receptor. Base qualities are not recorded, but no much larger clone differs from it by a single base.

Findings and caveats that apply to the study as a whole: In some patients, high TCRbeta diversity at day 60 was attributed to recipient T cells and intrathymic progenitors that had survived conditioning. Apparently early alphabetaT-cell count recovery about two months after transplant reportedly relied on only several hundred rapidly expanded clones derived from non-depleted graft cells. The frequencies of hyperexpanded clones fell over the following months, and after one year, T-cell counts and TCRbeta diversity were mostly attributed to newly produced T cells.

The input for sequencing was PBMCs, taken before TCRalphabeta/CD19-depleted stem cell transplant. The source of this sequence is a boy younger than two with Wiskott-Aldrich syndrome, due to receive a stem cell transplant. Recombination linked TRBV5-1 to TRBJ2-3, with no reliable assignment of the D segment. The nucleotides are TGCGCCAGCAGATCAGGAGCGTCATCTAGCACAGATACGCAGTATTTT. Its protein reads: CASRSGASSSTDTQYF.